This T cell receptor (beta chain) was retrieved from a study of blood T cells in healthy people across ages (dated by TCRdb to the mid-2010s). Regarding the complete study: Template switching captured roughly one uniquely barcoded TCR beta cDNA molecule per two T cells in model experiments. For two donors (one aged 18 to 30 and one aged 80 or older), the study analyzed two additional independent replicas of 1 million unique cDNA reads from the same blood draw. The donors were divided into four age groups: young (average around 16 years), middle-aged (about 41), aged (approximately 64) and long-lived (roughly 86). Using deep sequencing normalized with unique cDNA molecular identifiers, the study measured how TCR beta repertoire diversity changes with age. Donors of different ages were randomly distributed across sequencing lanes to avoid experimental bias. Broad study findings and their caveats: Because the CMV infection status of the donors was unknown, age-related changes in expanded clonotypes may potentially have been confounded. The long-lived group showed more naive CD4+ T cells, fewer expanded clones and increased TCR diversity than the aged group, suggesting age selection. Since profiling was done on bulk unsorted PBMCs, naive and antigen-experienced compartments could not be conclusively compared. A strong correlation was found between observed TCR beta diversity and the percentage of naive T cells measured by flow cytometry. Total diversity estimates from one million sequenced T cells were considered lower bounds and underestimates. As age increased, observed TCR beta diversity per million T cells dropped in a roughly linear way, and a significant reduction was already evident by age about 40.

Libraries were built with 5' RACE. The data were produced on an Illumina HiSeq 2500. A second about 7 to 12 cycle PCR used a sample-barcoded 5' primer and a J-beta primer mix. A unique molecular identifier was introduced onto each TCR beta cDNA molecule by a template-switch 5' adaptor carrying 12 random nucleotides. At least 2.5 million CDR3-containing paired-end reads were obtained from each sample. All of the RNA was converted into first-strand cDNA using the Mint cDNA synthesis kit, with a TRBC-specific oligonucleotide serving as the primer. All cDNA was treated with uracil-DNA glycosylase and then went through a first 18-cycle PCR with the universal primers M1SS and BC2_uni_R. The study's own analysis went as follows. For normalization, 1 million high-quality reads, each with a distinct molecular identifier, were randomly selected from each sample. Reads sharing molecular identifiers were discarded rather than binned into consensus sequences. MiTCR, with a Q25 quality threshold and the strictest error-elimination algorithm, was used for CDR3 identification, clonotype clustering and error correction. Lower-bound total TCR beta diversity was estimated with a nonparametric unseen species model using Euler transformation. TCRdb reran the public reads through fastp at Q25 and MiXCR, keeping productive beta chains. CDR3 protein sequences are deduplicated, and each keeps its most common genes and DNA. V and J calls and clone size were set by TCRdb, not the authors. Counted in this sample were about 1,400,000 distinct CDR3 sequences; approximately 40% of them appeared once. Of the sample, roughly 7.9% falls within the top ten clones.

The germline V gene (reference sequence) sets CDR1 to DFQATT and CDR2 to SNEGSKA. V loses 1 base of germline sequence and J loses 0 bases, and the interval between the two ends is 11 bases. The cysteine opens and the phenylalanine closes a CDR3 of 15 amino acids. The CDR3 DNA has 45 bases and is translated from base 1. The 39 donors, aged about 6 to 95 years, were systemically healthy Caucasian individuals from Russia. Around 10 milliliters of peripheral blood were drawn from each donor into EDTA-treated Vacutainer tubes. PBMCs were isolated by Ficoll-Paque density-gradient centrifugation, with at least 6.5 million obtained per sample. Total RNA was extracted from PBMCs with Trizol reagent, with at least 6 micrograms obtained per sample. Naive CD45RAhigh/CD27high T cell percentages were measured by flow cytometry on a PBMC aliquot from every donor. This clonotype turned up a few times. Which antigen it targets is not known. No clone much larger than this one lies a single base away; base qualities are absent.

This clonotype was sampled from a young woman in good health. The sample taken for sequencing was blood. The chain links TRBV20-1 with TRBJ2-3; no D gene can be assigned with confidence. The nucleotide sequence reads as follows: TGCAGTGCTAGAGTGGGTGTATACAGCACAGATACGCAGTATTTT. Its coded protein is CSARVGVYSTDTQYF.